Given below is one T cell receptor beta chain in context. Its target is not known. V was clipped by 0 bases and J by 3 bases; unmatched bases: 9. This CDR3 spans 18 amino acids. Germline V gives CDR1 LGHNA, CDR2 YSLEER. This sample stems from a study of human T cells and chemical hapten exposure. Study-wide background: Patients' scalps got diphenylcyclopropenone weekly throughout the approximately 25-week study.

TCRdb processed the RACE reads anew with MiXCR; each CDR3 protein has one entry. This sample has 150,000 to 200,000 distinct CDR3 sequences, with more than 12% found just once. Indicated time point: patch test 1, 2 weeks after DPC sensitization. The sample's treatment: therapeutic diphenylcyclopropenone sensitization with weekly scalp DPC. At every patch-test visit, blood was drawn before the patch test was applied. Findings and limits, study-wide: Expanded TCRs made up significantly more big CDR3 similarity clusters than controls did.

This material consisted of whole blood, taken in connection with sensitization to the hapten diphenylcyclopropenone (DPC). The rearrangement joins TRBV4-3 to TRBJ2-7, with 12 bases identical to TRBD2. The TCR originated in a woman aged 25-40 years with alopecia areata. Some clones in this sample may be carry-over from other donors' samples. This CDR3 is CASSQDGLAGGRNYEQYF. CDR3 DNA: TGCGCCAGCAGCCAAGACGGTCTAGCGGGAGGGCGGAACTACGAGCAGTACTTC.